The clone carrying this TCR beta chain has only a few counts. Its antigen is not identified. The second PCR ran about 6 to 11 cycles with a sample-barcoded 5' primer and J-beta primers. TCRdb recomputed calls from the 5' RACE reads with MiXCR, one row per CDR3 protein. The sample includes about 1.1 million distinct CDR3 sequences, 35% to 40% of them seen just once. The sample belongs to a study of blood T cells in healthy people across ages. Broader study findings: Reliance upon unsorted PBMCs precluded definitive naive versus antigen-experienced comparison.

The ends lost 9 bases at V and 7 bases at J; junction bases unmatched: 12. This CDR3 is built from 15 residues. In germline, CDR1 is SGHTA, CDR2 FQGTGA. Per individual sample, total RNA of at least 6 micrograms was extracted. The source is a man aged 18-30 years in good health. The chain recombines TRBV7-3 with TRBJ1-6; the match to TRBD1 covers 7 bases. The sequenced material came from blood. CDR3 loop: CASSSDGTANSPLHF. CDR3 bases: TGTGCCAGTAGTTCCGACGGGACAGCGAATTCACCCCTCCACTTT.